Below, 7 T cell receptor beta chains from the same sample are listed, as sequenced in a study of shared clonotypes between healthy human individuals. This table comes from immunoSEQ multiplex PCR, and its TCRdb copy is limited to in-frame clones, with some not included. The sample has more than 900,000 clones; approximately 80% are singletons. Material for sequencing was memory CD4+ T cells from PBMCs. Subset denoted: CD45RA-negative fraction. Every receptor here comes from a man younger than 35 in good health. Some clones in this sample may be carry-over from other donors' samples.

Details on this clone: This CDR3 is also generated by other DNA sequences in the sample. The rearrangement joins TRBV7-9 to TRBJ1-2; D perhaps matches TRBD1 (6 bases). CDR1 and CDR2 (germline): SEHNR, FQNEAQ (reference sequence). V was shortened by 1 base and J by 2 bases, with 11 bases between the two germline ends. The CDR3 consists of 15 residues. CDR3 nucleotide sequence: TGTGCCAGCAGCTTAGGACAGGCGCCGAACTATGGCTACACCTTC. Amino acid sequence: CASSLGQAPNYGYTF.

V usage is TRBV2 and J usage is TRBJ2-2, with D possibly called TRBD1 or TRBD2 (6 bases each). Germline CDR1 and CDR2: SNHLY and FYNNEI. V was pared by 4 bases and J by 7 bases, with 13 bases between. This CDR3 is built from 14 residues. This CDR3 is CASSGWGADGELFF. DNA of the CDR3: TGTGCCAGCAGTGGTTGGGGGGCTGACGGGGAGCTGTTTTTT.

The chain combines TRBV6-6 with TRBJ1-5; D might be TRBD1 (6 bases). Germline V gives CDR1 MNHNY, CDR2 SVGAGI (reference sequence). The CDR3 totals 14 residues. V gave up 6 bases and J gave up 4 bases, with 13 bases separating them. CDR3 DNA sequence: TGTGCCAGCAGCGACCACAGGGAGAATCAGCCCCAGCATTTT. It is translated as CASSDHRENQPQHF.

At least ten counts were recorded for this clone. This chain joins TRBV18 and TRBJ1-1; D is ambiguous. Trimming stripped 3 bases from V and 8 bases from J, with 16 bases between. The CDR3 is 14 amino acids. Per germline, CDR1 KGHSH and CDR2 LQKENI. The CDR3 region has the DNA TGTGCCAGCTCACCGGGCAGCCCAATCCCCGAAGCTTTCTTT. Its translation is CASSPGSPIPEAFF.

This rearrangement joins TRBV19 to TRBJ2-7; a possible D gene is TRBD1 (5 bases). CDR1 LNHDA and CDR2 SQIVND come from the germline V gene (reference sequence). The CDR3 length is 14 residues. Trimming cost V 8 bases and J 4 bases, with 18 bases left between them. The CDR3 DNA follows: TGTGCCAGTTCCAGGACCCCCAAGGGGTACGAGCAGTACTTC. Amino acids: CASSRTPKGYEQYF.

Here the CDR3 DNA reads TGTGCCAGCAGTTGGGCCGCGGGACAGGCGGTGCAGTACTTC. As protein: CASSWAAGQAVQYF. The chain uses TRBV28 and TRBJ2-7, with TRBD1 matching over 8 bases. The CDR3 runs 14 residues. J gave up 9 bases and V 4 bases, and 11 bases lay outside the gene matches. Germline values: CDR1 MDHEN, CDR2 SYDVKM.

The chain uses TRBV18 and TRBJ1-5, with 9 bases fitting TRBD1. The CDR3 loop spans 16 amino acids. CDR1 and CDR2 from the germline V gene are KGHSH and LQKENI. V lost 2 bases to trimming and J lost 4 bases; unmatched junction nucleotides: 6. The CDR3 spells CASSPGTGRGNQPQHF. The CDR3 coding sequence is TGTGCCAGCTCACCAGGGACAGGGAGAGGAAATCAGCCCCAGCATTTT.